The present entry profiles one TCR beta chain with its context. The antigen it recognizes is unknown. There are no base qualities to consult, and no much larger clone falls within one base. Taken from the germline V gene, the CDR1 and CDR2 loops are MNHEY and SVGEGT. V is cut by 6 bases and J by 2 bases, and the space between the germline ends is 11 bases. Inclusive of the bounding cysteine and phenylalanine, the CDR3 is 14 residues long. Solely the CDR3 DNA is kept, with 42 bases framed from the first base. This specimen comes from a study of blood T cell repertoires in COVID-19 (TCRdb year 2020). Study-level background: Collaborator samples came from the United States, Italy and Spain and covered acute and convalescent phases of COVID-19. The sample metadata nearly always contained a de-identified subject ID, COVID-19 status, age in years and sex. The material from the prospective study consisted of cDNA or gDNA derived from T cells, B-cell-depleted T cells, or PBMCs. The repertoires were released in a freely available public database intended as a resource for research on the immune response to SARS-CoV-2. Deeply sampled blood TCRbeta repertoires from subjects exposed to, actively infected with, or recovered from COVID-19 were included in the dataset. The samples were drawn from two sources: the first 160 participants of the ongoing ImmuneRACE study, and 1,200 or so subjects contributed by 6 global collaborators. Where available, HLA class I and class II types were taken from metadata supplied by the sample provider and were not determined by assay-based typing. General findings and caveats noted by the study authors: The quantity of clinical and demographic metadata differed by source and by participant and was supplied without curation.

Participants in the prospective study were enrolled through a virtual design, were aged about 18 to 100 years, and lived in fewer than 30 United States geographic areas. In the prospective study, cohorts were assigned on the basis of participant-reported clinical history obtained from a screening survey and a study questionnaire. For ImmuneRACE Cohort 3, a participant was defined as recovered based on two consecutive negative NP/OP PCR tests, clearance by a healthcare professional, or resolution of symptoms. In the prospective study, mobile phlebotomists collected whole blood, serum and a nasopharyngeal or oropharyngeal swab from each participant. Prospective study participants could optionally give additional blood draws and questionnaires over an approximately 2-month period. Before DNA extraction, blood samples from the prospective study were shipped at room temperature or frozen. TCRbeta CDR3 regions were amplified from genomic DNA using the immunoSEQ Assay, a bias-controlled multiplex PCR. The published analysis was carried out like this. Within the assay, amplification of reference gene primers was used to estimate how many nucleated cells each sample contained. Sequence reads were collapsed and filtered to measure the absolute abundance of every unique TCRbeta CDR3 rearrangement. For each sample, productive Simpson clonality was calculated by taking the square root of Simpson's diversity index across productive rearrangements. Not all clones reach the TCRdb copy of this immuneACCESS table, which keeps in-frame sequences only. Checked studies attribute under half of the gap to unresolved V genes and leave the rest unexplained. V, J and clone size derive from that table, while D and trimming were established from the DNA sequence. Counted in this sample were roughly 360,000 clones; around four fifths of them appeared once. The top ten hold approximately 5% of the sample.

This chain is built from TRBV6-2 or TRBV6-3 and TRBJ1-5; no D gene is confidently identified. This sequence was found in a woman aged 45 to 65 who had recovered from COVID-19. The sample was PBMCs or T cells enriched from blood (not recorded which). The nucleotide sequence is TGTGCCAGCAGCAGCCCCGGGGGCAATCAGCCCCAGCATTTT. Its translation reads: CASSSPGGNQPQHF.